A selection of T cell receptor beta chains follows, all from one sample in a study of control samples from healthy donors and cancer patients. The data were produced by immunoSEQ multiplex PCR, yet TCRdb's version contains in-frame clones alone and is incomplete. Of tens of thousands of clones listed, about 93% are singletons. Sample: blood. These receptor sequences come from a man aged 25-45 years in good health. Both conserved end residues are part of each CDR3. The D gene is left open where the match is weak. The listing skips clone size in some rows; elsewhere it reads once, few, many or a size class.

v_gene,abundance,d_gene,j_gene,CDR3aa,CDR3nt
TRBV5-1,.,.,TRBJ2-7,CASSLDYNTYEQYF,TGCGCCAGCAGCTTGGACTATAATACCTACGAGCAGTACTTC
TRBV28,.,TRBD1,TRBJ1-1,CASSVDRRNTEAFF,TGTGCCAGCAGCGTGGACAGGCGTAACACTGAAGCTTTCTTT
TRBV6-5,.,.,TRBJ1-2,CASTRTAGTPGGYTF,TGTGCCAGCACTCGGACAGCGGGGACCCCGGGCGGCTACACCTTC
TRBV6-9,.,.,TRBJ2-7,CASSYSKRSYEQYF,TGTGCCAGCAGTTATTCGAAGCGGTCCTACGAGCAGTACTTC
TRBV7-9,.,TRBD1,TRBJ2-7,CASSTTGGASTYEQYF,TGTGCCAGCAGCACCACAGGGGGCGCTTCCACCTACGAGCAGTACTTC
TRBV9,.,TRBD1,TRBJ2-1,CASSVGTGGLNEQFF,TGTGCCAGCAGCGTAGGAACAGGGGGCTTGAATGAGCAGTTCTTC
TRBV7-7,.,TRBD1,TRBJ2-2,CAVGRQGLNTGELFF,TGTGCCGTGGGGCGACAGGGATTGAACACCGGGGAGCTGTTTTTT
TRBV7-2,.,.,TRBJ2-3,CATGRSRRADTQYF,TGTGCCACCGGAAGGTCAAGGAGGGCAGATACGCAGTATTTT
TRBV18,.,.,TRBJ1-1,CASSPSSLNTEAFF,TGTGCCAGCTCACCGAGCAGTTTGAACACTGAAGCTTTCTTT
TRBV11-1,.,.,TRBJ2-3,CASSLATDTQYF,TGTGCCAGCAGCTTAGCCACAGATACGCAGTATTTT
TRBV7-2,.,.,TRBJ1-2,CASTQEKRGYGYTF,TGTGCCAGCACACAGGAAAAACGGGGCTATGGCTACACCTTC
TRBV10-3,.,.,TRBJ1-5,CAISPGRGAGTGYSNQPQHF,TGTGCCATCAGTCCAGGGAGGGGGGCTGGGACCGGGTATAGCAATCAGCCCCAGCATTTT
TRBV5-4,.,.,TRBJ2-3,CASSLRLADSTDTQYF,TGTGCCAGCAGCTTGCGTCTAGCAGACAGCACAGATACGCAGTATTTT
TRBV7-3,.,.,TRBJ1-1,CASSLGASNTEAFF,TGTGCCAGCAGCTTAGGGGCCTCGAACACTGAAGCTTTCTTT
TRBV3-1/TRBV3-2,.,TRBD2,TRBJ2-3,CASSQDKASGSYTDTQYF,TGTGCCAGCAGCCAAGATAAGGCTAGCGGGAGTTACACAGATACGCAGTATTTT
TRBV7-2,.,.,TRBJ2-1,CASSLGLETNEQFF,TGTGCCAGCAGCTTAGGGCTAGAAACCAATGAGCAGTTCTTC
TRBV2,.,.,TRBJ1-1,CASSDDRITEAFF,TGTGCCAGCAGTGACGACAGAATCACTGAAGCTTTCTTT
TRBV10-1,once,.,TRBJ1-2,CATPREKGEYYGYTF,TGCGCCACCCCCCGTGAGAAAGGGGAGTACTATGGCTACACCTTC
TRBV2,.,TRBD1,TRBJ2-1,CASSARTGGGNEQFF,TGTGCCAGCAGCGCCCGGACAGGGGGCGGGAATGAGCAGTTCTTC
TRBV20-1,.,.,TRBJ1-6,CSASTFGESTSSYNSPLHF,TGCAGTGCTAGTACCTTCGGGGAGTCAACGAGCTCCTATAATTCACCCCTCCACTTT
TRBV9,.,TRBD1,TRBJ1-2,CASSVEPRGQDGYTF,TGTGCCAGCAGCGTAGAACCGAGGGGGCAAGATGGCTACACCTTC
TRBV3-1/TRBV3-2,.,TRBD1,TRBJ1-1,CASSQSGTGDTEAFF,TGTGCCAGCAGCCAATCCGGGACAGGGGACACTGAAGCTTTCTTT
TRBV5-1,.,.,TRBJ2-3,CASSSRWRADTQYF,TGCGCCAGCAGCTCTAGGTGGAGGGCAGATACGCAGTATTTT
TRBV7-2,.,.,TRBJ1-2,CASRETVIYGYTF,TGTGCCAGCAGAGAGACAGTTATCTATGGCTACACCTTC
TRBV7-2,.,.,TRBJ1-4,CASSSGTANWELFF,TGTGCCAGCAGCTCCGGGACCGCGAATTGGGAACTGTTTTTT
TRBV15,.,.,TRBJ1-4,CATSRDGGAANEKLFF,TGTGCCACCAGCAGAGATGGGGGTGCAGCTAATGAAAAACTGTTTTTT
TRBV9,once,TRBD2,TRBJ2-1,CASSVGGRRGYNEQFF,TGTGCCAGCAGCGTAGGCGGGAGGAGAGGCTACAATGAGCAGTTCTTC
TRBV27,.,TRBD2,TRBJ2-1,CASSQTSGAYNEQFF,TGTGCCAGCAGCCAGACTAGCGGAGCCTACAATGAGCAGTTCTTC
TRBV18,.,.,TRBJ1-1,CASSLQDGGNTEAFF,TGTGCCAGCTCACTCCAGGACGGAGGGAACACTGAAGCTTTCTTT
TRBV9,.,TRBD2,TRBJ2-7,CASSVAVVTSQEGQYF,TGTGCCAGCAGCGTAGCGGTTGTGACTAGCCAAGAGGGGCAGTACTTC
TRBV7-3,.,TRBD2,TRBJ2-1,CASSPVAGEYNEQFF,TGTGCCAGCAGCCCGGTAGCGGGAGAATACAATGAGCAGTTCTTC
TRBV6-5,.,TRBD1,TRBJ1-1,CASRRYRTGNTEAFF,TGTGCCAGCAGACGCTACCGGACAGGGAACACTGAAGCTTTCTTT
TRBV15,.,.,TRBJ2-1,CATSRDHTPQGEQFF,TGTGCCACCAGCAGAGACCACACCCCTCAGGGTGAGCAGTTCTTC
TRBV6-4,.,.,TRBJ2-7,CASSDDRERSYEQYF,TGTGCCAGCAGTGACGATAGGGAAAGATCCTACGAGCAGTACTTC
TRBV7-8,.,.,TRBJ2-4,CASSLVLIGVEGKNIQYF,TGTGCCAGCAGCTTAGTTTTAATCGGGGTGGAAGGCAAAAACATTCAGTACTTC
TRBV18,.,.,TRBJ2-7,CASSPGKGIEQYF,TGTGCCAGCTCACCGGGAAAAGGCATCGAGCAGTACTTC
TRBV3-1/TRBV3-2,.,.,TRBJ2-2,CASSPGGPGELFF,TGTGCCAGCAGCCCCGGTGGTCCCGGGGAGCTGTTTTTT
TRBV7-9,once,.,TRBJ2-3,CASSLVAAYFTDTQYF,TGTGCCAGCAGCTTAGTCGCAGCTTACTTCACAGATACGCAGTATTTT
TRBV6-5,.,.,TRBJ2-7,CASSYSGSAYEQYF,TGTGCCAGCAGTTACTCAGGTTCCGCCTACGAGCAGTACTTC
TRBV5-1,.,TRBD1,TRBJ1-3,CASKTGLPTGNTIYF,TGCGCCAGCAAGACAGGGTTACCCACTGGAAACACCATATATTTT
TRBV27,.,.,TRBJ2-7,CASSTWGGPMWEQYF,TGTGCCAGCAGTACATGGGGGGGCCCCATGTGGGAGCAGTACTTC
TRBV7-9,.,TRBD1,TRBJ1-5,CASSAFRQGFEQPQHF,TGTGCCAGCAGCGCCTTCAGACAGGGTTTTGAACAGCCCCAGCATTTT
TRBV9,.,.,TRBJ2-5,CASTTDFGGGGEETQYF,TGTGCCAGCACTACCGATTTTGGAGGAGGTGGGGAAGAGACCCAGTACTTC
TRBV15,.,TRBD2,TRBJ2-2,CATSGLAGSTANTGELFF,TGTGCCACCAGCGGGCTAGCGGGATCGACTGCGAACACCGGGGAGCTGTTTTTT
TRBV6-4,.,TRBD2,TRBJ2-1,CASSEFSGSLTNEQFF,TGTGCCAGCAGTGAATTTAGCGGGAGCCTCACAAATGAGCAGTTCTTC
TRBV10-3,.,.,TRBJ1-3,CAISEYGTGNTIYF,TGTGCCATCAGTGAATACGGTACTGGAAACACCATATATTTT
TRBV2,.,.,TRBJ1-1,CASSGVGLTANTEAFF,TGTGCCAGCAGTGGGGTGGGGCTTACGGCGAACACTGAAGCTTTCTTT
TRBV11-2,.,.,TRBJ2-7,CASSLLISPYEQYF,TGTGCCAGCAGCTTGTTAATATCCCCCTACGAGCAGTACTTC
TRBV19,.,TRBD1,TRBJ1-2,CASSSAGGSYGYTF,TGTGCCAGTAGTTCCGCAGGGGGAAGTTATGGCTACACCTTC
TRBV4-3,.,TRBD1,TRBJ1-1,CASSQSQGVGTEAFF,TGCGCCAGCAGCCAGTCACAGGGGGTGGGAACTGAAGCTTTCTTT